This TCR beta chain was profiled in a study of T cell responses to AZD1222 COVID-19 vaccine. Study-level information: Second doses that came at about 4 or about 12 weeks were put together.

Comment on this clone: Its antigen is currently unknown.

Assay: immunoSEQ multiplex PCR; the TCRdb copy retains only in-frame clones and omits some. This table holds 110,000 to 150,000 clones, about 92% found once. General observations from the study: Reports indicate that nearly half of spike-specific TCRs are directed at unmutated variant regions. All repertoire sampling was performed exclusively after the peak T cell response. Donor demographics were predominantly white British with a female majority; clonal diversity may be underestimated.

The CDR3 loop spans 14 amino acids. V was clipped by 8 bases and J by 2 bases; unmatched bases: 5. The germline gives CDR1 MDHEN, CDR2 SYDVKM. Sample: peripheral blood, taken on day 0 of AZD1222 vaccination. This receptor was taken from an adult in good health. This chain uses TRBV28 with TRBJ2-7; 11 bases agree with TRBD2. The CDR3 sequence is CASGRLAGTYEQYF. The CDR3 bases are TGTGCCAGCGGCAGACTAGCGGGGACCTACGAGCAGTACTTC.